Included here is one TCR beta chain sequence, with context. The antigen remains undetermined. The germline gives CDR1 SGHNT, CDR2 YYREEE (reference sequence). J lost 5 bases, V lost 2 bases, and 4 bases had no gene match. The CDR3 is made up of 15 amino acids. The sample is drawn from a study of shared clonotypes between healthy human individuals. Overall study findings and caveats: Some naive CD4 clonotypes, around 4.7%, turned up in common across a handful of donors.

Using immunoSEQ multiplex PCR, the repertoire was profiled, and TCRdb retains in-frame clones only, with some absent. The sample includes about 700,000 clones, roughly 70% of them seen just once. The chain joins TRBV5-4 to TRBJ2-1, with TRBD2 matching 10 bases. This TCR was recovered from a woman aged 25-40 years in good health. Sequenced input: memory CD4+ T cells sorted from blood. Noted subset: CD45RA-negative fraction. The CDR3 bases are TGTGCCAGCAGCTTTAGACTAGCGGGCGACAATGAGCAGTTCTTC. Translating it yields CASSFRLAGDNEQFF. The full variable domain, with the rest looked up from reference TRBV5-4 and TRBJ2-1, is ETGVTQSPTHLIKTRGQQVTLRCSSQSGHNTVSWYQQALGQGPQFIFQYYREEENGRGNFPPRFSGLQFPNYSSELNVNALELDDSALYLCASSFRLAGDNEQFFGPGTRLTVL.